These T cell receptor beta chains were read from a single sample in a study of blood T cell repertoires in COVID-19. Measured with immunoSEQ multiplex PCR; TCRdb has only the in-frame clones, and not every one. The sample holds roughly 120,000 clones, about 83% seen once. The sample taken for sequencing was peripheral blood. Every receptor here comes from a man in his 70s with acute or convalescent COVID-19. Each CDR3 is given with its conserved first and last residue. A D gene is named only where the DNA matches it firmly. Not every row has a clone size; where given, it reads once, few, many or a size class.

>NA|NA|TRBJ1-5|13|TRBV30
TGTGCCTGGAGCCGGCAGGGCAATCAGCCCCAGCATTTT
CAWSRQGNQPQHF
>TRBD2|NA|TRBJ2-1|16|TRBV3-1/TRBV3-2
TGTGCCAGCAGCCAAGCGGTACGTCGGGAGGCGAATGAGCAGTTCTTC
CASSQAVRREANEQFF
>TRBD1|NA|TRBJ2-3|18|TRBV28
TGTGCCAGCACCCTCCCAGGGACAGAAGGGGTAGGCACAGATACGCAGTATTTT
CASTLPGTEGVGTDTQYF
>TRBD1|NA|TRBJ2-7|18|TRBV2
TGTGCCAGCAGTGAAGTCGCCAAGGAGGCAGGGGGCTTTTACGAGCAGTACTTC
CASSEVAKEAGGFYEQYF
>NA|once|TRBJ2-1|13|TRBV27
TGTGCCAGCAGTTTAGGACTATACAATGAGCAGTTCTTC
CASSLGLYNEQFF
>NA|NA|TRBJ2-1|14|TRBV28
TGTGCCAGCAGTCCGGGGCAGGGGGGCAATGAGCAGTTCTTC
CASSPGQGGNEQFF
>TRBD1|NA|TRBJ2-7|16|TRBV18
TGTGCCAGCTCCAACGTCGACAGGGGGGACTCCTACGAGCAGTACTTC
CASSNVDRGDSYEQYF
>TRBD1|NA|TRBJ1-5|14|TRBV7-2
TGTGCCAGCAGCACGACAGGGGGGGGGCAGCCCCAGCATTTT
CASSTTGGGQPQHF
>TRBD1|few|TRBJ1-2|16|TRBV2
TGTGCCAGCAGTAGCCTCGGGGACAGGGGTAACTATGGCTACACCTTC
CASSSLGDRGNYGYTF
>NA|NA|TRBJ1-1|14|TRBV5-1
TGCGCCAGCAGCTTGGGTGGGGCGAACACTGAAGCTTTCTTT
CASSLGGANTEAFF
>NA|once|TRBJ1-1|14|TRBV27
TGTGCCAGCAGTTTATTCGGACATCGGACTGAAGCTTTCTTT
CASSLFGHRTEAFF
>NA|NA|TRBJ2-7|17|TRBV15
TGTGCCACCAGCAGAGATCGTCTCGGCAGGGTAAGCTACGAGCAGTACTTC
CATSRDRLGRVSYEQYF
>TRBD1|NA|TRBJ2-3|15|TRBV6-5
TGTGCCAGCAGTATACAGGGGGCGATGACAGATACGCAGTATTTT
CASSIQGAMTDTQYF
>TRBD2|NA|TRBJ2-2|15|TRBV3-1/TRBV3-2
TGTGCCAGCAGCAAAAGGGGGACTAGCCACGGGGAGCTGTTTTTT
CASSKRGTSHGELFF
>TRBD2|NA|TRBJ2-7|16|TRBV6-2/TRBV6-3
TGTGCCAGCAGCACAACCTTTATGACTAGCGAAAACGAGCAGTACTTC
CASSTTFMTSENEQYF
>NA|NA|TRBJ2-2|15|TRBV3-1/TRBV3-2
TGTGCCAGCAGCCAAGTGGCCGTGAACACCGGGGAGCTGTTTTTT
CASSQVAVNTGELFF
>NA|NA|TRBJ2-1|16|TRBV2
TGTGCCAGCAATTATCAGGGGCAGGGGCTCTACAATGAGCAGTTCTTC
CASNYQGQGLYNEQFF
>NA|NA|TRBJ1-2|13|TRBV6-4
TGTGCCATCCTGGGGGGGTCGCACTATGGCTACACCTTC
CAILGGSHYGYTF
>NA|NA|TRBJ1-2|14|TRBV7-3
TGTGCCAGCAGCTTAAGGCCTCAAGATTGGGGCTACACCTTC
CASSLRPQDWGYTF
>NA|NA|TRBJ2-7|14|TRBV18
TGTGCCAGCTCACTCCGGGACATAACCTACGAGCAGTACTTC
CASSLRDITYEQYF
>NA|NA|TRBJ1-5|16|TRBV15
TGTGCCACCAGCAGAGATGGTGGGCAGGGCGATCAGCCCCAGCATTTT
CATSRDGGQGDQPQHF
>TRBD2|NA|TRBJ2-7|18|TRBV5-1
TGCGCCAGCAGCTTGGAGTGGACTAGCGGGAGTACAACCTACGAGCAGTACTTC
CASSLEWTSGSTTYEQYF
>TRBD2|NA|TRBJ2-7|15|TRBV9
TGTGCCAGCAGCGTAGATGGGGCGGGGGGCTACGAGCAGTACTTC
CASSVDGAGGYEQYF
>NA|NA|TRBJ1-4|14|TRBV6-5
TGTGCCAGCAGCCGCAGCGGTATTAATGAAAAACTGTTTTTT
CASSRSGINEKLFF
>TRBD1|once|TRBJ2-2|17|TRBV4-3
TGCGCCAGCAGCCGAGCCCCGGGACAGGATTACACCGGGGAGCTGTTTTTT
CASSRAPGQDYTGELFF
>TRBD1|NA|TRBJ1-2|15|TRBV5-1
TGCGCCAGCAGCTCCATCGGACAGGGGGCGGAGGGCTACACCTTC
CASSSIGQGAEGYTF
>NA|NA|TRBJ1-5|15|TRBV4-2
TGTGCCAGCAGCCCCCCGACAGGAATCAATCAGCCCCAGCATTTT
CASSPPTGINQPQHF
>NA|NA|TRBJ1-2|10|TRBV27
TGTGCCACCGGGAACTATGGCTACACCTTC
CATGNYGYTF
>NA|once|TRBJ1-2|13|TRBV6-5
TGTGCCAGCAGTTACTCGTCAGAATCTGGCTACACCTTC
CASSYSSESGYTF
>TRBD2|NA|TRBJ2-5|15|TRBV5-4
TGTGCCAGCAGCTTGTCTTACGGGGGGTTAGGGACCCAGTACTTC
CASSLSYGGLGTQYF
>NA|NA|TRBJ1-5|13|TRBV30
TGTGCCTGGAGTGTACAGGCGGGACAGCCCCAGCATTTT
CAWSVQAGQPQHF
>TRBD1|NA|TRBJ1-5|15|TRBV6-6
TGTGCCAGCAGTTCCGGACAGGGGAATCGTCAGCCCCAGCATTTT
CASSSGQGNRQPQHF
>NA|NA|TRBJ2-7|12|TRBV5-1
TGCGCCAGCAGCCCACAGGGTTACGAGCAGTACTTC
CASSPQGYEQYF
>NA|NA|TRBJ2-1|16|TRBV11-2
TGTGCCAGCAGCTTAGATCTGGGGCAGGGGTACAATGAGCAGTTCTTC
CASSLDLGQGYNEQFF
>NA|NA|TRBJ2-1|15|TRBV11-2
TGTGCCAGCAGCTCCTTCGGGAAAAGAAGTCATGAGCAGTTCTTC
CASSSFGKRSHEQFF
>NA|NA|TRBJ2-3|13|TRBV7-6
TGTGCCAGCAGGGCAGTAGGGGAAGATACGCAGTATTTT
CASRAVGEDTQYF
>TRBD1|NA|TRBJ2-1|15|TRBV7-3
TGTGCCAGCAGCGTGACAGGGGGTAGGTACAATGAGCAGTTCTTC
CASSVTGGRYNEQFF
>NA|NA|TRBJ2-7|15|TRBV14
TGTGCCAGCAGCCAAGCACCGGGTCGACTCGTCGAGCAGTACTTC
CASSQAPGRLVEQYF
>NA|NA|TRBJ1-2|15|TRBV5-1
TGCGCCAGCAGCTTGGAGGCAGGGGCCGTTTGGGGCTACACCTTC
CASSLEAGAVWGYTF
>TRBD1|NA|TRBJ2-1|17|TRBV7-2
TGTGCCAGCAGCCTACCCTCCGGGACAGGGGGCCGCAATGAGCAGTTCTTC
CASSLPSGTGGRNEQFF
>TRBD1|NA|TRBJ1-2|15|TRBV7-8
TGTGCCAGCAGCTCACGGACAGGGAACCCTTATGGCTACACCTTC
CASSSRTGNPYGYTF
>NA|NA|TRBJ2-5|13|TRBV5-8
TGTGCCAGCAGCTCCCCGTCCGGGGAGACCCAGTACTTC
CASSSPSGETQYF
>TRBD1|NA|TRBJ2-2|16|TRBV2
TGTGCCAGCAGTTACAGGGGGCTCGGGAACACCGGGGAGCTGTTTTTT
CASSYRGLGNTGELFF
>TRBD1|NA|TRBJ2-7|14|TRBV28
TGTGCCAGCAGTTTTAGTACAGGGGTTTACGAGCAGTACTTC
CASSFSTGVYEQYF